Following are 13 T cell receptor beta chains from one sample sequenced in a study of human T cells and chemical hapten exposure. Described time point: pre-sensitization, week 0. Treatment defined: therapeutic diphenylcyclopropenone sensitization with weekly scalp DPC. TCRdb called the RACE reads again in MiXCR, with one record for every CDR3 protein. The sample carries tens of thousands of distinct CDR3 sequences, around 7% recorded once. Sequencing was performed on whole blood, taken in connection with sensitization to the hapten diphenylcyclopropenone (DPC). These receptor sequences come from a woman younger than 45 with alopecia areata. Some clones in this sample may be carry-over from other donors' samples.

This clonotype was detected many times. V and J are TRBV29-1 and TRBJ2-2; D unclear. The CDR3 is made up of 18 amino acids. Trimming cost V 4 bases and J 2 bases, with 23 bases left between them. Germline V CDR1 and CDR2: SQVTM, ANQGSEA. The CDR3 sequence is CSVAPYFSGTLNTGELFF. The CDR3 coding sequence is TGCAGCGTTGCCCCATATTTTTCAGGCACCCTAAACACCGGGGAGCTGTTTTTT.

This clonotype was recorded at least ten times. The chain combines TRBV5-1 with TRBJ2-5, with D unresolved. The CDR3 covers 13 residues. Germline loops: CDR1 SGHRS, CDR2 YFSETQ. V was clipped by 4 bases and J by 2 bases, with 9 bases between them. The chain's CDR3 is CASSTPPQETQYF. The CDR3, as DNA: TGCGCCAGCAGCACCCCGCCTCAAGAGACCCAGTACTTC.

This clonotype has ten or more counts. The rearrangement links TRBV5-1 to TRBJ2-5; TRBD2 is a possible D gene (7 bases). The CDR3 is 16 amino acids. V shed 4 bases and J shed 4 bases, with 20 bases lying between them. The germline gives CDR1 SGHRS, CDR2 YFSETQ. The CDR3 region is CASSPAVAGAGETQYF. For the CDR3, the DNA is TGCGCCAGCAGCCCTGCGGTGGCGGGGGCCGGAGAGACCCAGTACTTC.

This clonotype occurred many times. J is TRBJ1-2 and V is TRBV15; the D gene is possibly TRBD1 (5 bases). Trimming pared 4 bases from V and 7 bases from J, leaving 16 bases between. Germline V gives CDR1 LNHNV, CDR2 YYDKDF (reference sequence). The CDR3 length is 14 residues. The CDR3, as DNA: TGTGCCACCAGCACAGGCCGGGGCCAAATTGGCTACACCTTC. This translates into CATSTGRGQIGYTF.

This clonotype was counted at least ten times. The CDR3 DNA reads as TGCAGTGCTAGTAACAGCGGGGGGGCCGATGAGCAGTTCTTC. Translation: CSASNSGGADEQFF. This chain joins TRBV20-1 and TRBJ2-1, with 10 bases aligning to TRBD2. The V gene end was trimmed by 3 bases and the J gene end by 8 bases; junction bases not matched to a gene: 7. This CDR3 spans 14 amino acids. Per the germline V gene, CDR1 is DFQATT and CDR2 is SNEGSKA (reference sequence).

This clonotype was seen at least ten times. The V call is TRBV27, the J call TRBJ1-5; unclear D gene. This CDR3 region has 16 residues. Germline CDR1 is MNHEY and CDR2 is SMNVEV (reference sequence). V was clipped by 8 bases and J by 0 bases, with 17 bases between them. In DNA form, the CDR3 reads TGTGCCAGCGGACCCACGGCAGCTTATAGCAATCAGCCCCAGCATTTT. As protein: CASGPTAAYSNQPQHF.

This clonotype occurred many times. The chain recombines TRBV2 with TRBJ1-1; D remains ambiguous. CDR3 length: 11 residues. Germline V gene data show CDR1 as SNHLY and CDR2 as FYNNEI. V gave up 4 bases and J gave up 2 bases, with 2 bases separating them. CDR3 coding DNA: TGTGCCAGCAGTGTAAACACTGAAGCTTTCTTT. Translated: CASSVNTEAFF.

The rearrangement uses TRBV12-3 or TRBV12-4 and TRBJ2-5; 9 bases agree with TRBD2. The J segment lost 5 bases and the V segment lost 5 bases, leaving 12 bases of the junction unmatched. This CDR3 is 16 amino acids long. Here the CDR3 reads CASSTRRIAGAETQYF. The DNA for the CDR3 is TGTGCCAGCAGTACCCGGAGGATAGCGGGGGCGGAGACCCAGTACTTC.

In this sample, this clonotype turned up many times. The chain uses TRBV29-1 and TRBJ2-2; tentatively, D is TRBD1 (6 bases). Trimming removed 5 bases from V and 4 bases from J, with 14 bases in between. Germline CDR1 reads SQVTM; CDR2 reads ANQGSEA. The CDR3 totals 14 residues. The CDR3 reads CSVTTGQGTGELFF. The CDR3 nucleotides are TGCAGCGTTACTACAGGGCAGGGCACCGGGGAGCTGTTTTTT.

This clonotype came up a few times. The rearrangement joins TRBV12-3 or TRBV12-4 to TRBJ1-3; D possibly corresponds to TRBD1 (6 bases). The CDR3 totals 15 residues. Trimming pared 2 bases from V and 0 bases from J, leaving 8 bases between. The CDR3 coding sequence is TGTGCCAGCAGTTTACAGGGGAGCTCTGGAAACACCATATATTTT. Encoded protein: CASSLQGSSGNTIYF.

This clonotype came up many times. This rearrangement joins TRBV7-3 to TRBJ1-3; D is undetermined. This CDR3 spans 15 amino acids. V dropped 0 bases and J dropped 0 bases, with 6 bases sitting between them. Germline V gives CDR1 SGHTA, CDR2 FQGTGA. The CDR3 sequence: CASSLTGLSGNTIYF. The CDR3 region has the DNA TGTGCCAGCAGCTTAACGGGCCTCTCTGGAAACACCATATATTTT.

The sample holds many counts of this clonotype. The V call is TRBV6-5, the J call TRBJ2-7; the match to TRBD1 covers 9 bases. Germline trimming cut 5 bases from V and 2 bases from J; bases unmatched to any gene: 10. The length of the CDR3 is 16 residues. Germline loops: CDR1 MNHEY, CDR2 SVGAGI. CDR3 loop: CASSRQQGARTYEQYF. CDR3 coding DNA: TGTGCCAGCAGTCGCCAACAGGGGGCTCGGACCTACGAGCAGTACTTC.

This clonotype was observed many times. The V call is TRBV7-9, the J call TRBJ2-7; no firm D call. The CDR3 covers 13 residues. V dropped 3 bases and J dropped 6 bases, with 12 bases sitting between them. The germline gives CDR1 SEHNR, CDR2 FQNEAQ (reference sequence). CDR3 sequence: CASSLGSSGEQYF. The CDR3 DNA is TGTGCCAGCAGCTTGGGCAGTTCGGGCGAGCAGTACTTC.